This paragraph covers one T cell receptor beta chain sequence. The entry originates in a study of blood T cell repertoires in COVID-19. Germline CDR1 MDHEN, CDR2 SYDVKM. The CDR3 has 13 residues. V was shortened by 6 bases and J by 3 bases, with 12 bases between the two germline ends. TCRdb keeps only in-frame clones here, not all; method: immunoSEQ multiplex PCR. Of 25,000 to 35,000 clones listed, roughly 70% are singletons. The sequenced material came from peripheral blood. The sequence was collected from a boy aged 2 to 9 with active or convalescent COVID-19. The rearrangement uses TRBV28 and TRBJ2-7; maybe TRBD1 (5 bases). The chain's CDR3 is CASRSSQGYEQYF. CDR3 in DNA: TGTGCCAGCAGATCCTCCCAGGGCTACGAGCAGTACTTC. Full variable domain (missing parts from reference TRBV28 and TRBJ2-7): DVKVTQSSRYLVKRTGEKVFLECVQDMDHENMFWYRQDPGLGLRLIYFSYDVKMKEKGDIPEGYSVSREKKERFSLILESASTNQTSMYLCASRSSQGYEQYFGPGTRLTVT.